This TCR beta chain comes out of a study of cytomegalovirus exposure and HLA in healthy donors. Worth noting for this clone: Additional DNA sequences in this sample encode the identical CDR3.

The donors were members of the validation cohort comprising over a hundred subjects, separate from the roughly 600-subject first cohort. Germline V CDR1 and CDR2: MNHEY, SMNVEV (reference sequence). Germline trimming cut 6 bases from V and 3 bases from J; bases unmatched to any gene: 4. This CDR3 is built from 15 residues. Assay used: immunoSEQ multiplex PCR; TCRdb lists only in-frame clones, some missing. The sample contains about 72,000 clones, roughly 94% of which appear only once. This chain connects TRBV27 to TRBJ2-1, with 11 nucleotides matching TRBD2. This sequence was found in a woman in her late teens or twenties in good health and CMV-seropositive. The sequencing input was PBMCs. CDR3 in DNA: TGTGCCAGCAGCTCCGGGACTAGCGGCTACAATGAGCAGTTCTTC. Translating gives CASSSGTSGYNEQFF.